Listed below are T cell receptor beta chains from one sample, sequenced in a study of Graves' ophthalmopathy and Graves' hyperthyroidism. MiXCR, run by TCRdb on the multiplex PCR reads, gives a single entry per CDR3 protein. The data show about 620,000 distinct CDR3 sequences, 20% to 25% seen once. Sequenced input: peripheral blood. These receptors were obtained from a woman aged 18-29 years with stable Graves' hyperthyroidism. Some clones in this sample may be carry-over from other donors' samples. Each CDR3 is given with its conserved first and last residue. D genes are given only for firm matches. Size tells how often a clone was seen (once, few, many) or the class of an expanded clone, and some rows leave it out.

v_gene	abundance	d_gene	j_gene	CDR3aa	CDR3nt
TRBV27	many	.	TRBJ2-5	CASSLNSGRETQYF	TGTGCCAGCAGTTTAAATTCAGGGAGGGAGACCCAGTACTTC
TRBV12-3/TRBV12-4	.	.	TRBJ1-1	CASSFALGTEAFF	TGTGCCAGCAGTTTCGCACTGGGGACTGAAGCTTTCTTT
TRBV20-1	many	.	TRBJ2-3	CSATVAQGPTDTQYF	TGCAGTGCAACCGTGGCACAGGGCCCCACAGATACGCAGTATTTT
TRBV6-1	many	.	TRBJ2-2	CASGRTFNTGELFF	TGTGCCAGCGGGAGGACGTTCAACACCGGGGAGCTGTTTTTT
TRBV9	many	TRBD1	TRBJ1-1	CASSARTGTFTEAFF	TGTGCCAGCAGCGCTAGGACAGGGACTTTCACTGAAGCTTTCTTT
TRBV18	.	TRBD1	TRBJ2-7	CASFPGQGYEQYF	TGTGCCAGCTTCCCGGGACAGGGCTACGAGCAGTACTTC
TRBV5-1	.	TRBD1	TRBJ1-5	CASSSGQGRGPQHF	TGCGCCAGCAGCTCGGGACAGGGAAGGGGGCCCCAGCATTTT
TRBV30	many	.	TRBJ1-3	CAWSPGPGGGNTIYF	TGTGCCTGGAGTCCTGGACCCGGAGGTGGAAACACCATATATTTT
TRBV5-1	few	.	TRBJ2-7	CATRASPSTEQYF	TGCGCCACGCGGGCTAGCCCCTCTACGGAGCAGTACTTC
TRBV2	many	.	TRBJ2-5	CASLRGRGVTETQYF	TGTGCCAGCCTTAGAGGGAGGGGGGTTACGGAGACCCAGTACTTC
TRBV6-5	many	.	TRBJ2-7	CASSPFGGEQYF	TGTGCCAGCAGCCCCTTTGGAGGCGAGCAGTACTTC
TRBV12-3/TRBV12-4	many	.	TRBJ1-6	CASSLGSSPLHF	TGTGCCAGCAGTTTAGGGAGTTCACCCCTCCACTTT
TRBV5-6	many	TRBD2	TRBJ2-5	CASSYGLAGQQETQYF	TGTGCCAGCAGCTATGGACTAGCGGGCCAACAAGAGACCCAGTACTTC
TRBV29-1	many	.	TRBJ2-2	CSAKVGTTNTGELFF	TGCAGCGCCAAAGTCGGGACAACGAACACCGGGGAGCTGTTTTTT
TRBV10-3	few	TRBD1	TRBJ2-5	CAISWDRTKETQYF	TGTGCCATCAGTTGGGACAGGACTAAAGAGACCCAGTACTTC
TRBV7-3	many	TRBD1	TRBJ1-6	CASSRDSDSPLHF	TGTGCCAGCAGCCGGGACAGCGATTCACCCCTCCACTTT
TRBV2	few	.	TRBJ2-7	CASKAGSPSSYEQYF	TGTGCCAGCAAAGCTGGCTCACCGAGCTCCTACGAGCAGTACTTC
TRBV6-5	.	TRBD2	TRBJ2-7	CASSYGTSGGYEQYF	TGTGCCAGCAGTTATGGGACTAGCGGGGGATACGAGCAGTACTTC
TRBV20-1	.	TRBD1	TRBJ1-1	CSARRDSGEAFF	TGCAGTGCACGTCGGGACAGCGGGGAAGCTTTCTTT
TRBV30	.	.	TRBJ1-3	CAWSVSGRIGNTIYF	TGTGCCTGGAGTGTTTCGGGACGGATCGGAAACACCATATATTTT
TRBV5-1	.	TRBD2	TRBJ2-7	CASSAGGSSYEQYF	TGCGCCAGCAGCGCGGGGGGCAGCTCCTACGAGCAGTACTTC
TRBV11-2	.	.	TRBJ2-5	CASSIRQGLQETQYF	TGTGCCAGCAGCATAAGGCAGGGGCTGCAAGAGACCCAGTACTTC
TRBV27	few	.	TRBJ1-4	CASSSRGYPLKLFF	TGTGCCAGCAGTTCCAGGGGCTATCCCTTAAAACTGTTTTTT
TRBV6-5	.	.	TRBJ2-2	CASSWRENTGELFF	TGTGCCAGCAGTTGGCGCGAGAACACCGGGGAGCTGTTTTTT
TRBV30	.	.	TRBJ2-7	CAWRVGRKSEQYF	TGTGCCTGGAGAGTAGGACGAAAATCCGAGCAGTACTTC
TRBV2	many	.	TRBJ1-1	CASSREPSYTEAFF	TGTGCCAGCTCTCGAGAACCGTCCTACACTGAAGCTTTCTTT
TRBV20-1	.	TRBD1	TRBJ1-5	CSAYQGAAFNQPQHF	TGCAGTGCGTACCAGGGGGCGGCGTTCAATCAGCCCCAGCATTTT
TRBV11-2	.	TRBD2	TRBJ2-7	CASSTPRDYPKGDYEQYF	TGTGCCAGCAGCACACCGCGGGACTACCCAAAGGGTGACTACGAGCAGTACTTC
TRBV6-5	many	TRBD2	TRBJ2-7	CASSYLGGYEQYF	TGTGCCAGCAGTTACCTCGGGGGGTACGAGCAGTACTTC
TRBV12-3/TRBV12-4	many	TRBD1	TRBJ2-4	CASSRTGDGNIQYF	TGTGCCAGCAGTCGGACAGGGGACGGGAACATTCAGTACTTC
TRBV29-1	.	TRBD1	TRBJ2-7	CSVRTGTYEQYF	TGCAGCGTTCGGACAGGCACCTACGAGCAGTACTTC
TRBV12-3/TRBV12-4	.	.	TRBJ2-7	CASSLYKYEQYF	TGTGCCAGCAGTTTGTACAAGTACGAGCAGTACTTC